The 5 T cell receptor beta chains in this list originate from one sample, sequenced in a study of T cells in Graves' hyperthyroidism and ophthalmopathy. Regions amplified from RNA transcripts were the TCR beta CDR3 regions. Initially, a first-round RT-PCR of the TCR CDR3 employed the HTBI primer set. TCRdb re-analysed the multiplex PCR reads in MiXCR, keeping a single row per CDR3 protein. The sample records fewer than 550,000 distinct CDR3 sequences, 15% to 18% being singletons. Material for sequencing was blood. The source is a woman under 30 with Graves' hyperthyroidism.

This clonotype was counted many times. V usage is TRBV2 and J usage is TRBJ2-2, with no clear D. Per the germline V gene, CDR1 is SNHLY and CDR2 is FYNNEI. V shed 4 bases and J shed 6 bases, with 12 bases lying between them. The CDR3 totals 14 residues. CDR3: CASSGMGFPGELFF. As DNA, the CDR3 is TGTGCCAGCAGTGGTATGGGTTTTCCCGGGGAGCTGTTTTTT.

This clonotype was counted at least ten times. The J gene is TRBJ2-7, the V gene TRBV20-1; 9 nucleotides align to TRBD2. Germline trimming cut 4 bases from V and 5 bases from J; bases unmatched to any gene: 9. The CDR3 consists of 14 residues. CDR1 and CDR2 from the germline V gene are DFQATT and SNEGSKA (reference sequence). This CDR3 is CSATGVAGDHEQYF. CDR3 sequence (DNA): TGCAGTGCTACGGGAGTAGCGGGAGACCACGAGCAGTACTTC.

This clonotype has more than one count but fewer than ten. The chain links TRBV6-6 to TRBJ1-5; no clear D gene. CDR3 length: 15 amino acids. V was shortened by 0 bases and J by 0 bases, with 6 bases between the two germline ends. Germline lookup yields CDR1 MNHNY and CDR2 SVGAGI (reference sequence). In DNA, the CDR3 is TGTGCCAGCAGTTACTCGAGAAGTAGCAATCAGCCCCAGCATTTT. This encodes CASSYSRSSNQPQHF.

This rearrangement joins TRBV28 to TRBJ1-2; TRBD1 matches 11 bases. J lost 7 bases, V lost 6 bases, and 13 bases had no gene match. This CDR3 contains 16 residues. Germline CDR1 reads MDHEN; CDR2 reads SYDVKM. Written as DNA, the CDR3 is TGTGCCAGCAGCCCCGTGAAGGACAGGGGGCGCGGTGGCTACACCTTC. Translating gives CASSPVKDRGRGGYTF.

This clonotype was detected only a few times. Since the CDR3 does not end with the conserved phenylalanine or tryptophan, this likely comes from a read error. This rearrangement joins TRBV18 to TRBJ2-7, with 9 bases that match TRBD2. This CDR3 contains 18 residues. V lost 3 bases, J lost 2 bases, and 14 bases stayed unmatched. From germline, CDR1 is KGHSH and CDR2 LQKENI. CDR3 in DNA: TGTGCCAGCTCACCTAGGAGGGTAGCGGGGGCTTTTACCTACGAGCAGTACCTC. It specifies CASSPRRVAGAFTYEQYL.